The entry below gives a single T cell receptor beta chain sequence along with its context. This entry comes from a study of blood T cell repertoires in COVID-19. Grouping used clinical history reported by participants in a survey and questionnaire. Sequenced by immunoSEQ multiplex PCR; TCRdb stores in-frame clones only, minus some. The sample has 190,000 or so clones; roughly 86% are singletons. The CDR3 runs 13 residues. The germline V gene has CDR1 SGHNT and CDR2 YENEEA. V lost 5 bases, J lost 3 bases, and 4 bases stayed unmatched. The sample taken for sequencing was PBMCs or T cells enriched from blood (not recorded which). The TCR was taken from a woman aged 30 to 39 who had recovered from COVID-19. V usage is TRBV11-3 and J usage is TRBJ2-7, with 7 bases that match TRBD1. CDR3: CASSARQGYEQYF. As DNA, the CDR3 is TGTGCCAGCAGCGCTAGACAGGGCTACGAGCAGTACTTC.